Included here is one TCR beta chain sequence, with context. Its antigen remains unidentified. No much larger clone exists at a distance of one base, and base qualities are not known. This entry is derived from a study of T cell responses to AZD1222 COVID-19 vaccine (dated by TCRdb to 2020 to 2022). Regarding the research as a whole: AZD1222 recipients with second doses at about 4 weeks or about 12 weeks were pooled, because spike-specific TCR depth and breadth did not differ between schedules. A total of over 230 trial participants underwent TCR sequencing, of whom about 200 had received two doses of AZD1222 and 26 had received two doses of the MenACWY control vaccine. Trial participants were enrolled into age subgroups of 18-55, 56-69 and 70-plus years, which contained roughly 150, 30 and 60 TCR-sequenced participants, respectively.

The CDR3 regions of human TCRbeta chains were subjected to immunosequencing. Concerning the study's data processing: Repertoire TCRs were checked for matches against a reference library of SARS-CoV-2-specific TCRs that had been generated using the MIRA antigen-specificity platform. Breadth was defined as the fraction of unique TCRs that were SARS-CoV-2-associated, and depth was defined as the fraction of total T cells that were SARS-CoV-2-associated. Each spike-specific TCR was assigned to its reactive spike region and to a CD4 or CD8 class using the MIRA data. Log10-transformed breadth and depth values were compared by one-way ANOVA with Sidak's multiple comparisons tests. What TCRdb holds here is the immuneACCESS table cut down to in-frame rearrangements. Part of the clones is not present; checked against another copy, under half of the missing clones reflect an unresolved V gene, and the others are unexplained. The V and J calls and clone size come from that table; D and trimming were worked out from the DNA. The sample table lists about 130,000 clones, roughly 80% of them with a count of one. Roughly 3.9% of the sample is held by the ten biggest clonotypes.

Including cysteine and phenylalanine, the CDR3 has 15 amino acids. Kept here is only the CDR3 DNA, which spans 45 bases and is read in frame from base 1. CDR1 and CDR2 (SGDLS, YYNGEE) derive from the germline V gene. V sheds 4 bases and J sheds 0 bases, leaving 13 bases between their ends. According to the study, the label for this sample's time point signals: baseline before first vaccination. Samples from vaccinated people were obtained from the UK trials COV001 and COV002, which included a single-blind randomized controlled phase 2/3 trial of AZD1222 (ChAdOx1 nCoV-19) in healthy adults. Trial participant PBMC samples were collected at day 0 and day 28 after the second dose for TCRbeta chain sequencing. The paper's findings and limits, for the study overall: Epitopes outside the regions mutated in the B.1.351 and B.1.1.7 variants were reportedly recognized by nearly half of the unique spike-specific TCRs. After two AZD1222 doses, spike-specific TCR breadth and depth were significantly higher than at day 0 and than in MenACWY recipients. The whole spike protein was spanned by vaccine-associated CD4 TCRs, and dominant responses were seen in regions 160-218 and 743-854. No day 14 peak-response samples were available, so repertoires were characterized only after the peak T cell response. Most participants were white British and females outnumbered males, and the authors suggested that clonal diversity may have been underestimated. Conclusions about previously exposed vaccinees are limited because only a handful of AZD1222 recipients were SARS-CoV-2 seropositive at baseline. In the small 56-69-year group, the increase in depth fell short of significance, most likely because of low power.

This TCR was recovered from an adult in good health. The rearrangement combines TRBV9 with TRBJ1-1; a tentative D match to TRBD1 spans 5 bases. This specimen consisted of peripheral blood, obtained on day 0 of AZD1222 vaccination. The CDR3 reads CASSPRALLNTEAFF. The nucleotide sequence reads as follows: TGTGCCAGCAGCCCCAGGGCCTTACTGAACACTGAAGCTTTCTTT.